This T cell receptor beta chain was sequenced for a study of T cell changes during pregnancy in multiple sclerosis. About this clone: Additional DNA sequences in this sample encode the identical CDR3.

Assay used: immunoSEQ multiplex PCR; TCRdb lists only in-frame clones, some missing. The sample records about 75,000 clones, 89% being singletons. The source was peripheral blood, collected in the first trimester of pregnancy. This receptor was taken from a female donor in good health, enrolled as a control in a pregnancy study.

The CDR3 loop is CPSQGVSGSEAFF. In DNA, the CDR3 is TGTCCATCACAGGGGGTTTCGGGATCCGAAGCTTTCTTT. V usage is TRBV2 and J usage is TRBJ1-1; 8 bases map to TRBD1. The germline V gene encodes CDR1 SNHLY and CDR2 FYNNEI. The CDR3 is 13 residues long.